This T cell receptor beta chain appears in the sequencing data of a study of T cells after yellow fever vaccination. Study-level information: Libraries from low-cell-number fractions were prepared with the SMART-Seq v4 Ultra Low Input RNA kit.

Generation of TCR cDNA used 5'RACE template switching (which added a universal primer site and UMIs). TCRdb re-called the 5' RACE reads with MiXCR, one entry per CDR3 protein. The sample holds 300,000 to 400,000 distinct CDR3 sequences, roughly 8.4% seen once. This clonotype was seen a handful of times. The target antigen is unknown. The germline V gene has CDR1 SGDLS and CDR2 YYNGEE. The CDR3 has 13 amino acids. Trimming pared 2 bases from V and 5 bases from J, leaving 10 bases between. Regarding the study as a whole: Subsequent to the booster, the majority of primary-vaccination clones reappeared (around 96% CD4, approximately 90% CD8). The presence of abundant clonotypes contaminating from the bulk population was possible in FACS-sorted repertoires.

This TCR was recovered from a man younger than 35 who received the YFV17D yellow fever vaccine. The specimen was PBMCs, collected 35 to 50 days after the first yellow fever vaccination. The V gene is TRBV9, the J gene TRBJ2-5, with D perhaps being TRBD1 or TRBD2 (6 bases each). The CDR3 loop is CASSVGGLETQYF. CDR3 DNA: TGTGCCAGCAGCGTCGGGGGCCTTGAGACCCAGTACTTC.